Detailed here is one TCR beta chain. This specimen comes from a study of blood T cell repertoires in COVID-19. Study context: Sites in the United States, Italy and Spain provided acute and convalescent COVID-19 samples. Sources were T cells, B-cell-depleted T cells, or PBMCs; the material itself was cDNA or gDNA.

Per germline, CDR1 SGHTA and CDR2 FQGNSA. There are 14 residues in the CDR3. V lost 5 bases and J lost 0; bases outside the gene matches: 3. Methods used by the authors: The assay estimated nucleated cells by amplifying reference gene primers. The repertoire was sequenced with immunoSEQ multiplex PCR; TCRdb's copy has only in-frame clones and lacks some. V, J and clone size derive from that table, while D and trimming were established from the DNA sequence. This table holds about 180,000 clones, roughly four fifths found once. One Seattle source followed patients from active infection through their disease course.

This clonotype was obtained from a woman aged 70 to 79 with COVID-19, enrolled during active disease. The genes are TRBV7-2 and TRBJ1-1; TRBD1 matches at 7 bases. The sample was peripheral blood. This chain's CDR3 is CASSRDSLNTEAFF. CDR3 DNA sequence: TGTGCCAGCAGCCGGGACAGCTTGAACACTGAAGCTTTCTTT.